The 20 T cell receptor beta chains below all came from one sample that was sequenced in a study of response to subunit inactivated influenza vaccine. One entry per CDR3 protein, called by TCRdb with MiXCR from the RT-PCR reads. Among 650,000 to 850,000 distinct CDR3 sequences, over 11% were seen once, and the ten largest hold around 7%. The material sequenced was PBMCs from blood, taken about 14 days before vaccination. These receptors were taken from a man in his fifties or sixties who received an inactivated influenza vaccine.

The rearrangement links TRBV5-5 to TRBJ2-7; 8 positions agree with TRBD2. This CDR3 is built from 15 residues. Per germline, CDR1 SGHKS and CDR2 YYEKEE (reference sequence). The trim removed 4 bases at V and 0 bases at J, leaving 6 bases unmatched. In DNA, the CDR3 is TGTGCCAGCAGCCCCGCGGGGGGCTTCTCCTACGAGCAGTACTTC. It encodes CASSPAGGFSYEQYF. The full variable domain, its missing parts supplied by reference TRBV5-5 and TRBJ2-7, is DAGVTQSPTHLIKTRGQQVTLRCSPISGHKSVSWYQQVLGQGPQFIFQYYEKEERGRGNFPDRFSARQFPNYSSELNVNALLLGDSALYLCASSPAGGFSYEQYFGPGTRLTVT.

This clonotype turned up a few times. The genes are TRBV20-1 and TRBJ2-7, with 9 bases lining up with TRBD2. The CDR3 runs to 14 residues. V shed 6 bases and J 5 bases; nucleotides not matched to a gene: 11. Per germline, CDR1 DFQATT and CDR2 SNEGSKA (reference sequence). The CDR3 bases are TGCAGTGCGGCCTGGCCTAGCGGGATCCACGAGCAGTACTTC. It codes for CSAAWPSGIHEQYF.

This clonotype was observed a handful of times. The gene calls are TRBV9 and TRBJ2-2; no clear D gene. Trimming left V 0 bases short and J 1 base short, with 7 bases between. Looked up from germline, CDR1 is SGDLS and CDR2 is YYNGEE. The length of the CDR3 is 15 residues. The CDR3 DNA sequence: TGTGCCAGCAGCGTAGACGGGTGGAACACCGGGGAGCTGTTTTTT. Amino acids: CASSVDGWNTGELFF.

The V gene is TRBV5-1, the J gene TRBJ1-6; TRBD1 might be the D (5 bases). Trimming took off 0 bases at V and 7 bases at J, with 11 bases between the two ends. Germline loops: CDR1 SGHRS, CDR2 YFSETQ. The CDR3 is 15 amino acids. The CDR3 region is CASSLDQGGNSPLHF. The CDR3 DNA is TGCGCCAGCAGCTTGGATCAGGGAGGGAATTCACCCCTCCACTTT.

The chain recombines TRBV6-2 or TRBV6-3 with TRBJ2-1; possible D gene TRBD1, 6 bases. The CDR3 runs 16 residues. Germline V lookup: CDR1 MNHEY, CDR2 SVGEGT. Trimming removed 6 bases from V and 6 bases from J, with 21 bases in between. CDR3 coding DNA: TGTGCCAGCAGATCAGACAGGCTAAGTTCGGGCAATGAGCAGTTCTTC. This translates into CASRSDRLSSGNEQFF.

This clonotype was counted between two and nine times. V is TRBV20-1 and J is TRBJ2-3, with 9 nucleotides matching TRBD1. The J segment lost 6 bases and the V segment lost 1 base, leaving 11 bases of the junction unmatched. CDR1 is DFQATT and CDR2 is SNEGSKA in the germline V gene (reference sequence). The CDR3 runs 16 residues. This CDR3 reads CSARVTTGGFEDTQYF. The CDR3 coding sequence is TGCAGTGCTAGAGTCACGACAGGGGGGTTCGAGGATACGCAGTATTTT.

The chain couples TRBV3-1 to TRBJ2-1; 8 bases line up with TRBD2. The CDR3 loop spans 17 amino acids. Germline lookup yields CDR1 LGHDT and CDR2 YNNKEL (reference sequence). Losses at the gene ends were 4 bases for V and 1 base for J; bases not matched to a gene: 9. The CDR3 bases are TGTGCCAGCAGCCCCTCATCCCCTAGCGGGTCCTACAATGAGCAGTTCTTC. The encoded protein is CASSPSSPSGSYNEQFF.

The table lists this clonotype with many counts. V usage is TRBV14 and J usage is TRBJ2-3; the D is unclear. CDR1 and CDR2 (germline): SGHDN, FVKESK. There are 12 residues in the CDR3. V shed 1 base and J shed 6 bases, with 5 bases lying between them. This CDR3 is CASSQVPDTQYF. DNA for the CDR3: TGTGCCAGCAGCCAAGTTCCCGATACGCAGTATTTT. The entire variable domain, with the rest obtained from reference TRBV14 and TRBJ2-3, is as follows: EAGVTQFPSHSVIEKGQTVTLRCDPISGHDNLYWYRRVMGKEIKFLLHFVKESKQDESGMPNNRFLAERTGGTYSTLKVQPAELEDSGVYFCASSQVPDTQYFGPGTRLTVL.

This clonotype was seen many times. This chain joins TRBV7-3 and TRBJ1-5, with D perhaps TRBD1 (5 bases). The CDR3 runs to 18 residues. V was pared by 4 bases and J by 3 bases, with 22 bases between. CDR1 and CDR2 from the germline V gene are SGHTA and FQGTGA. The CDR3 DNA reads as TGTGCCAGCAGCTCCCGGGGGGGAATTGTGGGCCACAATCAGCCCCAGCATTTT. It yields the protein CASSSRGGIVGHNQPQHF.

The chain links TRBV24-1 to TRBJ2-3, with D unclear. Per the germline V gene, CDR1 is KGHDR and CDR2 is SFDVKD. V lost 1 base and J 0 bases, leaving 10 bases between the germline ends. The CDR3 is 16 residues long. CDR3 nucleotides: TGTGCCACCAGTGATTTTATGCCTCATAGCACAGATACGCAGTATTTT. Its translation is CATSDFMPHSTDTQYF.

This clonotype was picked up a small number of times. The rearrangement joins TRBV5-6 to TRBJ1-2, with D maybe TRBD1 (5 bases). The CDR3 is 15 amino acids. Trimming took off 6 bases at V and 0 bases at J, with 15 bases between the two ends. In germline, CDR1 is SGHDT, CDR2 YYEEEE. The CDR3 is CASTQGHLANYGYTF. The CDR3 DNA reads as TGTGCCAGCACGCAAGGACACTTAGCTAACTATGGCTACACCTTC.

This clonotype was detected a few times. This chain links TRBV5-1 with TRBJ1-2; 9 bases match TRBD1. V trimming: 3 bases; J trimming: 4 bases; junction bases outside the gene matches: 7. CDR1 SGHRS and CDR2 YFSETQ come from the germline V gene. The CDR3 spans 15 residues. The CDR3 coding sequence is TGCGCCAGCAGCTGGACAGGGGCGGATGGCTATGGCTACACCTTC. This translates into CASSWTGADGYGYTF.

The genes are TRBV4-2 and TRBJ2-4; D gene unclear. This CDR3 is built from 12 residues. V was trimmed by 8 bases and J by 10 bases, leaving 15 bases between them. Germline-derived CDR1 and CDR2 are LGHNA and YNFKEQ. The CDR3 bases are TGTGCCAGCCAAGACAAAAGTGGGATTCAGTACTTC. Its protein is CASQDKSGIQYF.

The V gene is TRBV5-1, the J gene TRBJ2-1; 7 positions agree with TRBD2. Germline trimming cut 1 base from V and 7 bases from J; bases unmatched to any gene: 5. The CDR3 covers 14 residues. The germline V gene has CDR1 SGHRS and CDR2 YFSETQ. CDR3 DNA sequence: TGCGCCAGCAGCTTGTTTGCGGGGGAGAATGAGCAGTTCTTC. Encoded protein: CASSLFAGENEQFF.

This clonotype was detected only a few times. The chain couples TRBV7-2 to TRBJ2-7, with 8 bases that match TRBD1. V shed 5 bases and J 9 bases; nucleotides not matched to a gene: 9. Germline V gene sequence: CDR1 SGHTA, CDR2 FQGNSA. The CDR3 sequence is 13 residues long. In DNA, the CDR3 is TGTGCCAGCAGCCCCGACAGGGGACTCGGGCAGTACTTC. It specifies CASSPDRGLGQYF.

The chain couples TRBV6-5 to TRBJ2-6; 7 bases align to TRBD1. The V and J ends lost 2 bases and 0 bases, in that order; junction bases with no gene match: 4. CDR1 and CDR2 (germline): MNHEY, SVGAGI. The CDR3 is made up of 17 amino acids. The CDR3 coding sequence is TGTGCCAGCAGTTACGGGGGACAGCGCTCTGGGGCCAACGTCCTGACTTTC. Translating gives CASSYGGQRSGANVLTF.

This clonotype was counted only a few times. The CDR3 sequence is CSASASGRSDTQYF. DNA of the CDR3: TGCAGTGCTAGCGCTAGCGGGAGAAGTGATACGCAGTATTTT. The rearrangement links TRBV20-1 to TRBJ2-3, with 10 bases lining up with TRBD2. The length of the CDR3 is 14 residues. The V and J ends lost 3 bases and 6 bases, in that order; junction bases with no gene match: 6. Germline-derived CDR1 and CDR2 are DFQATT and SNEGSKA (reference sequence).

The table lists this clonotype with a few counts. The chain is built from TRBV20-1 and TRBJ2-1, with 10 bases aligning to TRBD2. Trimming at V came to 3 bases and at J to 1 base, leaving 9 bases not matched to a gene. The CDR3 extends over 17 amino acids. The V gene's germline CDR1 is DFQATT and CDR2 SNEGSKA (reference sequence). CDR3 sequence reads: CSASLVPAGGSYNEQFF. The CDR3 DNA is TGCAGTGCTAGCCTGGTCCCAGCGGGAGGGTCCTACAATGAGCAGTTCTTC.

About this clonotype itself: Germline and junction disagree at one end, which may indicate a read error. The J gene is TRBJ2-7, the V gene TRBV4-2; 8 nucleotides align to TRBD1. Germline V lookup: CDR1 LGHNA, CDR2 YNFKEQ. This CDR3 comprises 13 residues. The CDR3 DNA follows: TGTGCCAGCAGCCCTCAAGGAGAGGGACAGGTCGGGTTC. The encoded protein is CASSPQGEGQVGF.

The CDR3 region is CAWSKVRDRLGEQYF. In nucleotides, the CDR3 is TGTGCCTGGAGTAAAGTAAGGGACAGACTAGGCGAGCAGTACTTC. This chain links TRBV30 with TRBJ2-7; D is perhaps TRBD1 (7 bases). The V gene's germline CDR1 is GTSNPN and CDR2 SVGIG (reference sequence). CDR3 length: 15 residues. Trimming removed 2 bases from V and 6 bases from J, with 20 bases in between.